What follows describes a single T cell receptor beta chain. The antigen is not known. Germline V gives CDR1 LNHDA, CDR2 SQIVND (reference sequence). This CDR3 region has 17 residues. V was pared by 2 bases and J by 0 bases, with 17 bases between. These data come from a study of metastatic and nonmetastatic thyroid tumors. TCRdb re-analyzed the PCR reads using MiXCR. The sample lists 15,000 to 20,000 clones; approximately 37% were seen once. Findings and caveats of the study: Malignant tumors reportedly showed significantly higher TCR beta diversity than benign nodules in both blood and tumor.

Each patient went into thyroid surgery without having received any treatment. The sample was tumor tissue. This TCR was sampled from a female donor with papillary thyroid cancer or a benign thyroid nodule (not recorded which). Some clones in this sample may be carry-over from other donors' samples. The genes are TRBV19 and TRBJ2-7; perhaps TRBD1 as D (5 bases). The CDR3 sequence is CASSINEWGTDSYEQYF. The CDR3 nucleotides read TGTGCCAGTAGTATAAATGAATGGGGCACAGACTCCTACGAGCAGTACTTC.